A selection of T cell receptor beta chains follows, all from one sample in a study of regulatory T cells in long-lasting Graves disease. TCRdb redid the calling of the multiplex PCR reads with MiXCR, one entry per CDR3 protein. The data contain some 250,000 distinct CDR3 sequences, roughly 18% of them seen just once; the ten biggest clones take up around 13%. The sample also formed part of further work on T cells in Graves' hyperthyroidism and ophthalmopathy.

Sequences were derived from peripheral blood mononuclear cells (PBMCs), sampled at new diagnosis, from a patient treated with antithyroid drugs. Receptors originate from a woman aged 25 to 39 with Graves disease. The CDR3 runs from the conserved cysteine through the conserved F or W. A D gene is named only where the DNA matches it firmly. Some rows have no size entry. The others give once, few or many, or a class for an expanded clone.

>TRBJ2-1|TRBV14|TRBD2|few
TGTGCCAGCAGCCCTCCGACTAGCGGAGACTACAATGAGCAGTTCTTC
CASSPPTSGDYNEQFF
>TRBJ2-5|TRBV29-1|NA|many
TGCAGCGTTGGACCCGGGGGGCCGGGGCTAGAGACCCAGTACTTC
CSVGPGGPGLETQYF
>TRBJ2-7|TRBV10-3|NA|NA
TGTGCCATCAGTGAGTCGCCCCTCTTCGCGCGGGAATACGAGCAGTACTTC
CAISESPLFAREYEQYF
>TRBJ2-3|TRBV11-1|NA|many
TGTGCCAGCAGCGCGGGGACTCCCCTCACAGATACGCAGTATTTT
CASSAGTPLTDTQYF
>TRBJ1-2|TRBV25-1|NA|NA
TGTGCCAGCAGTGAACCCCTACGTTCTTATGGCTACACCTTC
CASSEPLRSYGYTF
>TRBJ2-7|TRBV11-3|NA|NA
TGTGCCAGCTCACTCGGGGGGCCCACCTCCTACGAGCAGTACTTC
CASSLGGPTSYEQYF
>TRBJ2-5|TRBV2|TRBD1|many
TGTGCCAGCAGTGAAGCAGGGGGTACAGGGGAAGAGACCCAGTACTTC
CASSEAGGTGEETQYF
>TRBJ2-3|TRBV2|NA|many
TGTGCCGGACCAGACAGCCCCGGAGATACGCAGTATTTT
CAGPDSPGDTQYF
>TRBJ2-7|TRBV20-1|TRBD2|many
TGCAGTGCTAGTAGAGCGGGGGGCCACTACGAGCAGTACTTC
CSASRAGGHYEQYF
>TRBJ2-5|TRBV18|NA|NA
TGTGCCAGCTCAGGAGGGACCGGGCCTGAAGAGACCCAGTACTTC
CASSGGTGPEETQYF
>TRBJ2-5|TRBV18|NA|many
TGTGCCAGCTCACCACCGGGGGTAGAAGAGACCCAGTACTTC
CASSPPGVEETQYF
>TRBJ2-5|TRBV20-1|TRBD2|many
TGCAGTGCCGAGACTAGCGGGGGGGCTAACCCGCAAGAGACCCAGTACTTC
CSAETSGGANPQETQYF